This T cell receptor beta chain was recovered during a study of cytomegalovirus exposure and HLA in healthy donors. The V and J ends lost 5 bases and 1 base, in that order; junction bases with no gene match: 9. Germline assignment: CDR1 SGHNT and CDR2 YYREEE (reference sequence). The length of the CDR3 is 15 residues. Healthy bone marrow donors formed the donor group. The primer mix had 60 Vbeta and 13 Jbeta primers. Sequenced by immunoSEQ multiplex PCR; TCRdb stores in-frame clones only, minus some. The top ten hold less than 3% of the sample, which has under 150,000 clones, about two thirds seen once.

The source of this sequence is a woman in her thirties or forties in good health and CMV-seronegative. The chain links TRBV5-4 to TRBJ2-7, with TRBD1 identical over 7 bases. Source material: PBMCs. The CDR3 is CASSSGQVLSYEQYF. In nucleotides, the CDR3 is TGTGCCAGCAGTTCCGGACAGGTTCTTTCCTACGAGCAGTACTTC.